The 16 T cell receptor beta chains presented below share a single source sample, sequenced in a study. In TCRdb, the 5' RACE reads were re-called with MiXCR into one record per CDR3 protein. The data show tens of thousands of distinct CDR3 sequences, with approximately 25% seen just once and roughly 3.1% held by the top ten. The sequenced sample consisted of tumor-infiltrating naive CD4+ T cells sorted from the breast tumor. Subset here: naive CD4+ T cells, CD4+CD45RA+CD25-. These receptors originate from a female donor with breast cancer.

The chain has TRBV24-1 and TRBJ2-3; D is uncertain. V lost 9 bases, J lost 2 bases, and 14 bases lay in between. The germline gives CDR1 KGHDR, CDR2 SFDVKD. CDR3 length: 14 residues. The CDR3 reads CATRPAGNTDTQYF. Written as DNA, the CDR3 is TGTGCCACCCGCCCGGCAGGCAACACAGATACGCAGTATTTT.

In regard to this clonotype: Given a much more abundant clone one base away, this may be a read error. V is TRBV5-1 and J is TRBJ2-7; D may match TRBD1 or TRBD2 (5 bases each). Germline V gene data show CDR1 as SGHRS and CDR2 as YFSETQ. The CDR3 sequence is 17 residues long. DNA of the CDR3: TGCGCCAGCAGCTTGGCCGGAGGCCGGGGCGGAACCTACGGGCAGTACTTC. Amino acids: CASSLAGGRGGTYGQYF.

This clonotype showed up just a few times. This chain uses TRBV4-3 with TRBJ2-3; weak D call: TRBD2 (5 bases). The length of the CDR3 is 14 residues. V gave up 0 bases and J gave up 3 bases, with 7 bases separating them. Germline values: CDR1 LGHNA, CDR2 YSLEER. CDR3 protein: CASSQDRRTDTQYF. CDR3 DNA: TGCGCCAGCAGCCAAGATCGGAGGACAGATACGCAGTATTTT.

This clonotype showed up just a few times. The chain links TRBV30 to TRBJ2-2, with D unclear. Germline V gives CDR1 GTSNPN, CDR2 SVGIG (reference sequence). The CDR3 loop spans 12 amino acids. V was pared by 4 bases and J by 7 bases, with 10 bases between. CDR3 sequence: CAWNRNYGELFF. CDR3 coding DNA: TGTGCCTGGAACCGTAACTACGGGGAGCTGTTTTTT.

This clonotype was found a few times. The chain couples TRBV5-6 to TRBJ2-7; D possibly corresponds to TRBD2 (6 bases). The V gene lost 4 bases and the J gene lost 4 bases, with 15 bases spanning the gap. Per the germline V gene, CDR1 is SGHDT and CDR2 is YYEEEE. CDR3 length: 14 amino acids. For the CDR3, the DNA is TGTGCCAGCAGCCGGAGGGACTTCTTATACGAGCAGTACTTC. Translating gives CASSRRDFLYEQYF.

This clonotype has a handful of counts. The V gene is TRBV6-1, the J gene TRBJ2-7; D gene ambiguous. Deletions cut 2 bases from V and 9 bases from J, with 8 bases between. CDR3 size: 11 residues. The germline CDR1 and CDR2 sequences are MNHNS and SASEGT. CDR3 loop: CASSENRRQYF. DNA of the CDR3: TGTGCCAGCAGTGAAAACAGACGGCAGTACTTC.

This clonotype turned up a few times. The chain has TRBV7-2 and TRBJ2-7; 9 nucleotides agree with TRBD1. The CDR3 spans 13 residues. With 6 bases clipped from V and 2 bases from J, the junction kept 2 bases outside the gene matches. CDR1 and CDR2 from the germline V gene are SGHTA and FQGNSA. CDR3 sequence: CASRGQGTYEQYF. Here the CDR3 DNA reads TGTGCCAGCAGGGGACAGGGCACCTACGAGCAGTACTTC.

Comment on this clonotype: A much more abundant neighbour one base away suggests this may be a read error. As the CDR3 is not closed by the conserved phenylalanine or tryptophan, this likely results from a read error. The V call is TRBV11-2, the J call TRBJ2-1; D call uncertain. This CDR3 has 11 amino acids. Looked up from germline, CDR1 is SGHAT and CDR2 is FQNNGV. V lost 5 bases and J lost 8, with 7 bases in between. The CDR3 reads CASSPADEQFS. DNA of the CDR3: TGTGCCAGCAGCCCGGCGGATGAGCAGTTCTCC.

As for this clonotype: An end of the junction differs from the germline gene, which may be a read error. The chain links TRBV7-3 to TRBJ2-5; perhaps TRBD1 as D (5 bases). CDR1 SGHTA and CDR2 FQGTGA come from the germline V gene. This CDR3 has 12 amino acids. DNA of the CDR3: TGTGCCAGCAGCCAGGGCCAAGGGACCCAGTACTTC. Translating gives CASSQGQGTQYF. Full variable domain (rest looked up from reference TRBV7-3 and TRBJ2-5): GAGVSQTPSNKVTEKGKYVELRCDPISGHTALYWYRQSLGQGPEFLIYFQGTGAADDSGLPNDRFFAVRPEGSVSTLKIQRTERGDSAVYLCASSQGQGTQYFGPGTRLLVL.

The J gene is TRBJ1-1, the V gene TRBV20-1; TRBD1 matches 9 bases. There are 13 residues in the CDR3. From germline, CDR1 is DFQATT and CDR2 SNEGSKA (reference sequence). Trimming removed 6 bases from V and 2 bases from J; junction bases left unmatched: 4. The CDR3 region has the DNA TGCAGTGCCGGGACAGGGTCCAACACTGAAGCTTTCTTT. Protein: CSAGTGSNTEAFF.

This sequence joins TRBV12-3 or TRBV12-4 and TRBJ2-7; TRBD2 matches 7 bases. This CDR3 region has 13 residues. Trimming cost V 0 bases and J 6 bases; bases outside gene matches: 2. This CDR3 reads CASSLAGLPEQYF. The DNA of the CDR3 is TGTGCCAGCAGTTTAGCGGGACTACCCGAGCAGTACTTC.

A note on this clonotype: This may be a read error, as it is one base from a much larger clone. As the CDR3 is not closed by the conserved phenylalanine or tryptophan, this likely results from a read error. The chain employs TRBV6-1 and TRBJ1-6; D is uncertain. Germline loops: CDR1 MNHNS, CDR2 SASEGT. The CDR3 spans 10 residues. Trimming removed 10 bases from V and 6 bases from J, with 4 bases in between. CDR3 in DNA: TGTGCCACCGGTAATTCACCCCTCCACCTT. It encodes CATGNSPLHL.

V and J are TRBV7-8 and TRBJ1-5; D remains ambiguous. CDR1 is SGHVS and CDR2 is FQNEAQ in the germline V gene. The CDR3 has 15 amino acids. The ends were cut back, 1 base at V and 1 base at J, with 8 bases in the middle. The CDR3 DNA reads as TGTGCCAGCAGCTTAGGGCGCAGGAGCAATCAGCCCCAGCATTTT. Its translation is CASSLGRRSNQPQHF. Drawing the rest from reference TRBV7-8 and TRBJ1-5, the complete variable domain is GAGVSQSPRYKVAKRGQDVALRCDPISGHVSLFWYQQALGQGPEFLTYFQNEAQLDKSGLPSDRFFAERPEGSVSTLKIQRTQQEDSAVYLCASSLGRRSNQPQHFGDGTRLSIL.

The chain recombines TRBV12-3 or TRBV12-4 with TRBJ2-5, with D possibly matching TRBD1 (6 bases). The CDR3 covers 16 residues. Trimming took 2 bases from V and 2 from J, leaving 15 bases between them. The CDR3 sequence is CASSLSGWGQQETQYF. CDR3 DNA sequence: TGTGCCAGCAGTTTATCGGGGTGGGGACAACAAGAGACCCAGTACTTC.

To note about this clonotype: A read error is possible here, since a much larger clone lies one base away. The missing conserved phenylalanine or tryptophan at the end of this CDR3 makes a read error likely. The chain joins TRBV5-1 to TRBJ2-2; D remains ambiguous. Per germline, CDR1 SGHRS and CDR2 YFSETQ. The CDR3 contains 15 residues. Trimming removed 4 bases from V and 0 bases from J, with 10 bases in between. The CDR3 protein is CASSKDAANTGELFC. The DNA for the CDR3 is TGCGCCAGCAGCAAAGACGCCGCGAACACCGGGGAGCTGTTTTGT.

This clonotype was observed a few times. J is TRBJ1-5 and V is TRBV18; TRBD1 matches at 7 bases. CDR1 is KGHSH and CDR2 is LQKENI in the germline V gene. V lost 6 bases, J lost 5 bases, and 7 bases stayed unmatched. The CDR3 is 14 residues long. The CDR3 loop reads CASSPTGRDQPQHF. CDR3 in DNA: TGTGCCAGCTCTCCGACAGGGAGAGATCAGCCCCAGCATTTT.